This TCR beta chain was identified during a study of blood T cells in healthy people across ages. The CDR3 is 20 amino acids. Trimming took 0 bases from V and 1 from J; bases not matched to a gene: 16. Germline V CDR1 and CDR2: SGHRS, YFSETQ. With respect to this clonotype: Antigen specificity is unknown.

Primed by a sample-barcoded 5' primer and a J-beta primer mix, a second PCR proceeded for about 6 to 12 cycles. Every individual sample yielded 2.5 million or more paired-end reads (each containing CDR3). TCRdb reprocessed the 5' RACE reads with MiXCR, giving one entry per CDR3 protein. The data hold 1.5 million to 2 million distinct CDR3 sequences, with 39% observed a single time. General study findings and limits: Per million T cells, TCR beta diversity dropped roughly linearly as age increased. No one knew whether donors had CMV, which possibly confounded expanded clonotype changes.

The chain employs TRBV5-1 and TRBJ1-5; 7 bases are a match to TRBD1. Sequencing used blood. The receptor's source is a human donor in good health. CDR3 bases: TGCGCCAGCAGCTTGGCCGGGGCAGGGGGGATCTTGCGGAGCAATCAGCCCCAGCATTTT. Translation gives CASSLAGAGGILRSNQPQHF.